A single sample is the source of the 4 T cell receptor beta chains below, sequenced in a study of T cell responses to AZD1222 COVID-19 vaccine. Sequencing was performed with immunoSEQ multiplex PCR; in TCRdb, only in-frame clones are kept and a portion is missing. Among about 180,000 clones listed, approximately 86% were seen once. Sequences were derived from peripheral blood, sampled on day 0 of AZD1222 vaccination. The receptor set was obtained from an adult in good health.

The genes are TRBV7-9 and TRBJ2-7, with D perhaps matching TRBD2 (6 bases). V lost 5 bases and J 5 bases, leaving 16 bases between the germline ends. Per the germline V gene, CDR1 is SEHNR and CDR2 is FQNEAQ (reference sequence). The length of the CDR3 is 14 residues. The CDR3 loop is CASSRQGLRDEQYF. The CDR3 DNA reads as TGTGCCAGCAGCCGGCAGGGACTCCGGGACGAGCAGTACTTC.

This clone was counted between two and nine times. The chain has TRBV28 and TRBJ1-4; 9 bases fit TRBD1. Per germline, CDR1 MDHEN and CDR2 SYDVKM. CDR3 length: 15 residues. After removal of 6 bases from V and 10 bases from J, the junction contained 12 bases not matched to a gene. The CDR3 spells CASRPTGQGIGKLFF. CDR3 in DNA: TGTGCCAGCAGGCCAACGGGACAGGGAATCGGAAAACTGTTTTTT.

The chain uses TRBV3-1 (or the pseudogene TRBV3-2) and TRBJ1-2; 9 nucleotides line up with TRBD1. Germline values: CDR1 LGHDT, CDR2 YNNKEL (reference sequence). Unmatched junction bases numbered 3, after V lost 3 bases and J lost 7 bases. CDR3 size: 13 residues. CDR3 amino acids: CASSQGTGFGYTF. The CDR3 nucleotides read TGTGCCAGCAGCCAGGGGACAGGGTTTGGCTACACCTTC.

The CDR3 is CASSLATGPVWGYTF. The CDR3, as DNA: TGCGCCAGCAGCTTAGCGACAGGGCCGGTCTGGGGCTACACCTTC. The chain carries TRBV5-1 and TRBJ1-2, with 7 bases that match TRBD1. Germline V CDR1 and CDR2: SGHRS, YFSETQ. Trimming removed 2 bases from V and 8 bases from J; junction bases left unmatched: 12. The CDR3 is made up of 15 amino acids.